These 10 T cell receptor beta chains were all obtained from the same sample, sequenced in a study of sequential checkpoint blockade in melanoma (dated by TCRdb to 2018 to 2020). To prepare the library, the immunoSEQ multiplex PCR assay was applied. The clones in this table, taken by TCRdb from immuneACCESS, are in-frame only. Not every clone is retained; where verified, under half of the shortfall comes from an unresolved V gene, and the cause of the rest is unknown. The sample table contains 12,000 or so clones; only one count was recorded for roughly four fifths of them. Approximately 7.9% of the sample is taken by the ten largest. This specimen's treatment or condition label, per the study, means: randomized to nivolumab then ipilimumab (arm A) or the reverse (arm B). The source material was CD8+ T cells sorted from blood (inferred from file names), sampled from a patient given nivolumab and ipilimumab in sequence. These receptors were obtained from a human donor with melanoma.

A word on this clone: The junction differs from germline at one of its ends, possibly a read error. This sequence joins TRBV7-9 and TRBJ2-7; TRBD2 is a possible D gene (6 bases). The CDR3 has 14 amino acids. Germline V gene data show CDR1 as SEHNR and CDR2 as FQNEAQ (reference sequence). The CDR3 reads CASSVAVRDYEQYF. CDR3 bases: TGTGCCAGCAGCGTAGCGGTCCGGGACTACGAGCAGTACTTC.

This clone was counted once. The chain has TRBV29-1 and TRBJ1-2; 9 bases are a match to TRBD1. The germline CDR1 and CDR2 sequences are SQVTM and ANQGSEA. With 7 bases clipped from V and 6 bases from J, the junction kept 6 bases outside the gene matches. The CDR3 is 12 residues long. DNA for the CDR3: TGCAGCGCCGATACAGGGGGCGATGGCTACACCTTC. This translates into CSADTGGDGYTF.

The chain combines TRBV27 with TRBJ1-2; no definite D call. The CDR3 spans 15 residues. Between the trimmed V and J ends, which lost 4 bases and 4 bases, there was a span of 16 bases. CDR1 is MNHEY, CDR2 SMNVEV, per germline (reference sequence). Written as DNA, the CDR3 is TGTGCCAGCAGTTCCGAGGTAAAGGCGACCTATGGCTACACCTTC. It codes for CASSSEVKATYGYTF.

The chain joins TRBV27 to TRBJ2-6, with D unresolved. V gave up 6 bases and J gave up 4 bases, with 16 bases separating them. CDR3 length: 16 residues. Germline values: CDR1 MNHEY, CDR2 SMNVEV (reference sequence). The CDR3 sequence is CASSTGRLGGANVLTF. Here the CDR3 DNA reads TGTGCCAGCAGCACGGGTCGGCTTGGGGGGGCCAACGTCCTGACTTTC.

V is TRBV5-4 and J is TRBJ1-1, with D tentatively TRBD1 (5 bases). Germline V lookup: CDR1 SGHNT, CDR2 YYREEE (reference sequence). The CDR3 length is 14 residues. Trimming removed 0 bases from V and 7 bases from J, with 13 bases in between. Written as DNA, the CDR3 is TGTGCCAGCAGCTTGGAGGGGTTTGGTGGTGAAGCTTTCTTT. It yields the protein CASSLEGFGGEAFF.

The chain combines TRBV28 with TRBJ2-7; possible D gene TRBD1, 5 bases. Per the germline V gene, CDR1 is MDHEN and CDR2 is SYDVKM. V lost 5 bases, J lost 3 bases, and 8 bases lay in between. The CDR3 is 12 residues long. CDR3: CASSADSYEQYF. The CDR3 bases are TGTGCCAGCAGTGCCGACAGCTACGAGCAGTACTTC.

This clone was recorded a few times. The chain employs TRBV7-9 and TRBJ2-7, with a weak D call TRBD2 (5 bases). This CDR3 contains 13 residues. With 7 bases removed from V and 0 bases from J, the gap between germline ends came to 10 bases. Germline CDR1 reads SEHNR; CDR2 reads FQNEAQ (reference sequence). CDR3 in amino acids: CASTRGSSYEQYF. In DNA form, the CDR3 reads TGTGCCAGCACTCGGGGTAGCTCCTACGAGCAGTACTTC.

This chain connects TRBV20-1 to TRBJ2-7; no clear D. V lost 3 bases and J lost 0, with 3 bases in between. Germline V gene sequence: CDR1 DFQATT, CDR2 SNEGSKA (reference sequence). The CDR3 has 11 amino acids. Written as DNA, the CDR3 is TGCAGTGCTAGGAGCTCCTACGAGCAGTACTTC. It specifies CSARSSYEQYF.

The chain links TRBV6-5 to TRBJ2-1; D might be TRBD1 (5 bases). CDR1 and CDR2 from the germline V gene are MNHEY and SVGAGI. This CDR3 comprises 12 residues. Trimming took 4 bases from V and 7 from J, leaving 8 bases between them. The CDR3 nucleotides are TGTGCCAGCAGTTCCAGGGTGAATGAGCAGTTCTTC. It specifies CASSSRVNEQFF.

As regards this clone: Its ends do not fully match the called genes, so a read error is possible. The chain recombines TRBV4-1 with TRBJ2-1; the D gene is possibly TRBD2 (5 bases). CDR3 length: 12 residues. Germline CDR1 and CDR2: MGHRA and YSYEKL. CDR3 nucleotide sequence: TGCGCCAGCAGTCAAGCGGACAATGAGCAGTTCTTC. Translated: CASSQADNEQFF.